This entry concerns a single T cell receptor (beta chain). The CDR3 covers 13 residues. From germline, CDR1 is SGHRS and CDR2 YFSETQ. The V end lost 4 bases, the J end lost 8 bases, and 10 bases lay between the germline ends. Authors' data handling: It was from reference gene primer amplification that nucleated cell counts were estimated. TCRdb keeps only in-frame clones here, not all; method: immunoSEQ multiplex PCR. Clonal size and the V and J genes are those of that table, whereas D and trimming came from the DNA. The sample has some 78,000 clones, less than 90% seen once. The sample comes from a study of blood T cell repertoires in COVID-19. Study details: Samples representing acute and convalescent COVID-19 were sourced from the United States, Italy and Spain. In each case, the material was cDNA or gDNA derived from T cells, B-cell-depleted T cells, or PBMCs.

The V gene is TRBV5-1, the J gene TRBJ1-6, with D uncertain. The sequence came from a man aged 45-65 years with acute or convalescent COVID-19. Sample: peripheral blood. CDR3 in DNA: TGCGCCAGCAGCCACAAGTCTGATTCACCCCTCCACTTT. It translates to CASSHKSDSPLHF.